The clone carrying this T cell receptor (beta chain) was counted a single time. This sample was taken from a study of sequential checkpoint blockade in melanoma. Study as a whole: Randomization was 1:1 between first-line nivolumab→ipilimumab and ipilimumab→nivolumab. Both treatment sequences were followed by maintenance nivolumab.

CDR1 is SNHLY, CDR2 FYNNEI, per germline. The V segment lost 2 bases and the J segment 2 bases; nucleotides outside the gene matches: 2. The CDR3 has 16 amino acids. The protocol was immunoSEQ multiplex PCR, while the TCRdb copy is restricted to in-frame clones and leaves out a portion. The sample includes 20,000 or so clones, roughly 70% of them seen just once. As for treatment: randomized to nivolumab then ipilimumab (arm A) or the reverse (arm B). This chain uses TRBV2 with TRBJ1-5; TRBD1 agrees at 11 bases. The sample here was CD8+ T cells sorted from blood (inferred from file names), taken from a patient given nivolumab and ipilimumab in sequence. The clonotype comes from a human donor with melanoma. Here the CDR3 DNA reads TGTGCCAGCAGTGAATGGACAGGGGGCGGCAATCAGCCCCAGCATTTT. Protein sequence: CASSEWTGGGNQPQHF.